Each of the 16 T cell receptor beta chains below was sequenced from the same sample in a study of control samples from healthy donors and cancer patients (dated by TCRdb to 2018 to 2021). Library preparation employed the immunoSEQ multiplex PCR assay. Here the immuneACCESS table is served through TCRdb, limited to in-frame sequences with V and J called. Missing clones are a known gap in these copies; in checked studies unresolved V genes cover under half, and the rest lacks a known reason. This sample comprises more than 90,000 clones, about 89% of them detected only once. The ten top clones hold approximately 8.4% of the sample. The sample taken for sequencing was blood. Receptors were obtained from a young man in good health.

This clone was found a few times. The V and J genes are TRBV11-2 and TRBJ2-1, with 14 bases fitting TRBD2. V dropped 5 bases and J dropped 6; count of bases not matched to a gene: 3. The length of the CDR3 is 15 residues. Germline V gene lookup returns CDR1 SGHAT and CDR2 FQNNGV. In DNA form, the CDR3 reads TGTGCCAGCAGCCGCGGGACTAGCGGGAGCAATGAGCAGTTCTTC. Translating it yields CASSRGTSGSNEQFF.

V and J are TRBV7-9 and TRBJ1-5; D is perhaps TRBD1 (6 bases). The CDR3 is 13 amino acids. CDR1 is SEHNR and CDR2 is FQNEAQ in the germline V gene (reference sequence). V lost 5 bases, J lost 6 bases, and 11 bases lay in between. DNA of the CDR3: TGTGCCAGCAGCCCCCAAGGGGGTCAGCCCCAGCATTTT. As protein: CASSPQGGQPQHF.

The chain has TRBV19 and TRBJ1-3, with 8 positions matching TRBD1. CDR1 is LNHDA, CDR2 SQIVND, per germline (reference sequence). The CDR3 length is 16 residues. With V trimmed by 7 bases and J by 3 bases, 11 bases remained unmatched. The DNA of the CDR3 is TGTGCCAGTACCAAACCTCAGGGGGCTTTTGGAAACACCATATATTTT. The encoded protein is CASTKPQGAFGNTIYF.

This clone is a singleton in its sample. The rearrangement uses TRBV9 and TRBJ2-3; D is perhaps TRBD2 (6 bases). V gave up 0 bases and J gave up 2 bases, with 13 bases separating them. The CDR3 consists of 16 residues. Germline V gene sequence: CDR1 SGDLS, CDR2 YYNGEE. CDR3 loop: CASSVGGTLNTDTQYF. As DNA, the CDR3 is TGTGCCAGCAGCGTAGGGGGGACTCTAAACACAGATACGCAGTATTTT.

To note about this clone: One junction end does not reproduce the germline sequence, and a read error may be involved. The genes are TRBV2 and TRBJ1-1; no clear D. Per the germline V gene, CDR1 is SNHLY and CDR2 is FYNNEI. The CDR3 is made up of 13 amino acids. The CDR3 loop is CASKTDQNAEAFF. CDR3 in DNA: TGTGCCAGCAAAACGGACCAGAACGCTGAAGCTTTCTTT. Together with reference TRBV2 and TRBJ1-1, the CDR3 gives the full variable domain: EPEVTQTPSHQVTQMGQEVILRCVPISNHLYFYWYRQILGQKVEFLVSFYNNEISEKSEIFDDQFSVERPDGSNFTLKIRSTKLEDSAMYFCASKTDQNAEAFFGQGTRLTVV.

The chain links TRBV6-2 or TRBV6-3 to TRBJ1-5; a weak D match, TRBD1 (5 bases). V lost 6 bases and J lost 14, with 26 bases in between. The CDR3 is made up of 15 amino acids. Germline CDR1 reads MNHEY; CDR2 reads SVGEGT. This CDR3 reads CASSPSVDIISPKHF. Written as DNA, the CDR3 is TGTGCCAGCAGCCCAAGTGTGGACATCATCAGCCCCAAGCATTTT.

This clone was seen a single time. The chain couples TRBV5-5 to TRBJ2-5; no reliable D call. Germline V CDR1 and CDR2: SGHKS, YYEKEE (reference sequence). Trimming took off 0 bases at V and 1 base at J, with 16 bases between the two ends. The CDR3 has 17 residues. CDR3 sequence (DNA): TGTGCCAGCAGCTTGGGTAGAGTAGATATCGTCCAAGAGACCCAGTACTTC. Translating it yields CASSLGRVDIVQETQYF.

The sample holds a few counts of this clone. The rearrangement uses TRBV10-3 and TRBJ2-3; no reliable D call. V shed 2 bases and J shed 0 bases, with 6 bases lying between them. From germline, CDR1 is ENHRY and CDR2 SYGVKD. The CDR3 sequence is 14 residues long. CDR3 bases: TGTGCCATCAGTGAGGGGGTTAGCACAGATACGCAGTATTTT. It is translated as CAISEGVSTDTQYF.

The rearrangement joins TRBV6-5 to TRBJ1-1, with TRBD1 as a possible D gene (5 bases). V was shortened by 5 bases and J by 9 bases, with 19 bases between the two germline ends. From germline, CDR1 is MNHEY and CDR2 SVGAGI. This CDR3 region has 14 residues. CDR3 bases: TGTGCCAGCAGTCCCGGGACGGCTAATCGGAAAGCTTTCTTT. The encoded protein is CASSPGTANRKAFF.

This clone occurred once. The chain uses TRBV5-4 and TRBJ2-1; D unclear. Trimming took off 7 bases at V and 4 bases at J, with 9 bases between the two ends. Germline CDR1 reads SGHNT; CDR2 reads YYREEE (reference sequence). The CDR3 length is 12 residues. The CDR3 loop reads CASSALYNEQFF. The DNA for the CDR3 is TGTGCCAGCTCCGCCCTATACAATGAGCAGTTCTTC.

The CDR3 coding sequence is TGCGCCAGCAGCCTCCTAGGGGAGGGTTTCGAGCAGTACTTC. As protein: CASSLLGEGFEQYF. The chain employs TRBV4-1 and TRBJ2-7, with 7 bases fitting TRBD2. The trim removed 4 bases at V and 6 bases at J, leaving 9 bases unmatched. Germline V gene sequence: CDR1 MGHRA, CDR2 YSYEKL. The CDR3 consists of 14 residues.

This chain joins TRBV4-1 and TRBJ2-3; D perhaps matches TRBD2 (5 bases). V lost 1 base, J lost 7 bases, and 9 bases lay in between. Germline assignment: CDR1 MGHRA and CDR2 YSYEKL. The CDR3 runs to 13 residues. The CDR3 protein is CASSQVGGYTQYF. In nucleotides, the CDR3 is TGCGCCAGCAGCCAAGTTGGAGGTTATACGCAGTATTTT.

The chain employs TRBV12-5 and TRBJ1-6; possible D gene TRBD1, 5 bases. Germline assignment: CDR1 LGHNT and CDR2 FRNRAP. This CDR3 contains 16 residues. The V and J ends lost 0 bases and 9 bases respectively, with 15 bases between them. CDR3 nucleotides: TGTGCTAGTGGTTTGGTACTAGGGGAAGTTGGTTCACCCCTCCACTTT. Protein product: CASGLVLGEVGSPLHF. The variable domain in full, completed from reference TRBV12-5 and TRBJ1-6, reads DARVTQTPRHKVTEMGQEVTMRCQPILGHNTVFWYRQTMMQGLELLAYFRNRAPLDDSGMPKDRFSAEMPDATLATLKIQPSEPRDSAVYFCASGLVLGEVGSPLHFGNGTRLTVT.

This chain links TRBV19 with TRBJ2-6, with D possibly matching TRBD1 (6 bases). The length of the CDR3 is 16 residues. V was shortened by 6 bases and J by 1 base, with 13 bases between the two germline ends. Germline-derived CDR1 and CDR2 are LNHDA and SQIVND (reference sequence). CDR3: CASRDSKLSGANVLTF. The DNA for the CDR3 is TGTGCCAGTAGGGACAGCAAACTTTCTGGGGCCAACGTCCTGACTTTC.

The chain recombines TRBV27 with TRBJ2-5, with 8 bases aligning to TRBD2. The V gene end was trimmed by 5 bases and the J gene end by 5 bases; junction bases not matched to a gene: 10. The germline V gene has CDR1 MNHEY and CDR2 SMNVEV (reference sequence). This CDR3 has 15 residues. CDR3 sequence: CASSPTAGVRETQYF. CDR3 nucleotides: TGTGCCAGCAGTCCTACAGCGGGAGTGCGGGAGACCCAGTACTTC.

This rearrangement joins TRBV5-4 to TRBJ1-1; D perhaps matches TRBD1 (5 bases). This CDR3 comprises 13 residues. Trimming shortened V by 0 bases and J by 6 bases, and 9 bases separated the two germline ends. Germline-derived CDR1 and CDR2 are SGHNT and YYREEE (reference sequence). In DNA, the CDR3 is TGTGCCAGCAGCTTGGCCTTGGGGGCTGAAGCTTTCTTT. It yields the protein CASSLALGAEAFF.